The text below deals with one T cell receptor beta chain. Assay: immunoSEQ multiplex PCR; the TCRdb copy retains only in-frame clones and omits some. Counted here are around 270,000 clones, more than 75% occurring once; the ten biggest clones make up over 4%. The CDR3 spans 15 residues. The germline gives CDR1 SNHLY, CDR2 FYNNEI. Trimming removed 7 bases from V and 4 bases from J, with 19 bases in between. This entry belongs to a study of blood T cell repertoires in COVID-19. As for the study in general: Researchers got acute and convalescent COVID-19 samples from the United States, Italy and Spain. T cells, B-cell-depleted T cells, or PBMCs supplied cDNA or gDNA.

This chain connects TRBV2 to TRBJ1-1, with a possible D match to TRBD1 (5 bases). The source is a woman aged 60-75 years with COVID-19, enrolled during active disease. Sequenced sample: peripheral blood. The CDR3 sequence: CASTGRAAGGTEAFF. The CDR3 bases are TGTGCCAGCACCGGGAGGGCTGCGGGGGGCACTGAAGCTTTCTTT.